The 16 T cell receptor beta chains listed next were all sequenced from one sample in a study of response to subunit inactivated influenza vaccine. Each CDR3 protein is one row after TCRdb ran MiXCR on the RT-PCR reads. The sample holds approximately 730,000 distinct CDR3 sequences; approximately 15% are singletons and the top ten take 6% to 8%. This specimen was PBMCs from blood, taken 14 to 15 days before vaccination. The receptors shown here come from a man aged 50 to 59 who received an inactivated influenza vaccine.

This clonotype was seen a handful of times. V gene TRBV20-1 combines with J gene TRBJ1-4; TRBD1 is a possible D gene (5 bases). Trimming took 6 bases from V and 8 from J, leaving 16 bases between them. CDR3 length: 13 amino acids. Germline CDR1 and CDR2: DFQATT and SNEGSKA (reference sequence). CDR3 loop: CSAAQGEREKLFF. The CDR3 region has the DNA TGCAGTGCGGCCCAGGGTGAGAGGGAAAAACTGTTTTTT.

This clonotype showed up just a few times. This sequence joins TRBV27 and TRBJ2-7; unclear D gene. The CDR3 is made up of 13 amino acids. Germline loops: CDR1 MNHEY, CDR2 SMNVEV (reference sequence). V lost 3 bases and J lost 2, with 8 bases in between. The CDR3 reads CASSLTSTYEQYF. CDR3 sequence (DNA): TGTGCCAGCAGTTTGACCTCAACCTACGAGCAGTACTTC.

This clonotype has only one observation. The gene calls are TRBV29-1 and TRBJ2-5; 8 bases match TRBD1. The CDR3 runs to 12 residues. The V segment lost 5 bases and the J segment 5 bases; nucleotides outside the gene matches: 4. CDR1 is SQVTM, CDR2 ANQGSEA, per germline. The CDR3, as DNA: TGCAGCGTTCAGACAGGGGCGGAGACCCAGTACTTC. Its protein product is CSVQTGAETQYF.

This clonotype was seen a few times. V usage is TRBV7-2 and J usage is TRBJ1-6; 7 bases line up with TRBD1. This CDR3 is 14 amino acids long. The V gene end was trimmed by 6 bases and the J gene end by 5 bases; junction bases not matched to a gene: 4. CDR1 and CDR2 from the germline V gene are SGHTA and FQGNSA. The CDR3 loop reads CASRPGQNNSPLHF. The DNA for the CDR3 is TGTGCCAGCAGACCGGGACAGAATAATTCACCCCTCCACTTT.

The V gene is TRBV4-2, the J gene TRBJ1-1, with D hard to call. The length of the CDR3 is 14 residues. Germline loops: CDR1 LGHNA, CDR2 YNFKEQ. Trimming took 4 bases from V and 3 from J, leaving 12 bases between them. The CDR3 DNA reads as TGTGCCAGCAGCCGAGAGCGGGGTTACACTGAAGCTTTCTTT. As protein: CASSRERGYTEAFF.

The rearrangement links TRBV27 to TRBJ2-3; D remains unclear. V was pared by 5 bases and J by 8 bases, with 11 bases between. The germline CDR1 and CDR2 sequences are MNHEY and SMNVEV (reference sequence). This CDR3 region has 12 residues. The CDR3 coding sequence is TGTGCCAGCAGTCCCGACTTTACTACGCAGTATTTT. Amino acids: CASSPDFTTQYF.

There are a few counts of this clonotype. V is TRBV6-5 and J is TRBJ1-2, with D possibly being TRBD1 (6 bases). V was pared by 0 bases and J by 5 bases, with 22 bases between. This CDR3 is 18 amino acids long. CDR1 and CDR2 from the germline V gene are MNHEY and SVGAGI. The CDR3 loop is CASSYSRGRSPLSYGYTF. The CDR3 nucleotides read TGTGCCAGCAGTTACTCGCGGGGGCGCTCTCCACTATCATATGGCTACACCTTC.

Concerning this clonotype: At one of its ends the junction is not consistent with the germline gene, which may arise from a read error. The chain couples TRBV10-3 to TRBJ2-3; 10 nucleotides agree with TRBD2. CDR1 is ENHRY and CDR2 is SYGVKD in the germline V gene. This CDR3 is 14 amino acids long. The DNA of the CDR3 is TGTGCCATCAGCGCCGGGACTAGCGAGGCAGATACGCATTTT. It translates to CAISAGTSEADTHF.

The V gene is TRBV4-1, the J gene TRBJ2-1, with 7 bases that match TRBD2. The CDR3 has 17 amino acids. CDR1 and CDR2 (germline): MGHRA, YSYEKL. The V segment lost 1 base and the J segment 4 bases; nucleotides outside the gene matches: 10. The CDR3 nucleotides read TGCGCCAGCAGCCAAGTCCGGTTGCGGGGGATTTACAATGAGCAGTTCTTC. Protein product: CASSQVRLRGIYNEQFF.

The table lists this clonotype with a few counts. The chain joins TRBV6-1 to TRBJ1-5; D is unresolved. The ends were cut back, 2 bases at V and 1 base at J, with 9 bases in the middle. The CDR3 is 15 residues long. Germline CDR1 MNHNS, CDR2 SASEGT. CDR3 region: CASSELQLSNQPQHF. DNA for the CDR3: TGTGCCAGCAGTGAACTACAGTTGAGCAATCAGCCCCAGCATTTT.

This chain uses TRBV12-3 or TRBV12-4 with TRBJ2-3; the D gene is possibly TRBD1 (7 bases). The CDR3 consists of 15 residues. Deletions cut 8 bases from V and 5 bases from J, with 20 bases between. CDR3 sequence (DNA): TGTGCCAGCCCCGAAAGGGGCAGGGGGGTAGATACGCAGTATTTT. Its translation is CASPERGRGVDTQYF.

The chain links TRBV6-5 to TRBJ2-2; D not resolved. V lost 2 bases and J 2 bases, leaving 12 bases between the germline ends. Germline CDR1 MNHEY, CDR2 SVGAGI. This CDR3 comprises 16 residues. CDR3 in DNA: TGTGCCAGCAGTTACCGACTGCCCCCTAACACCGGGGAGCTGTTTTTT. The encoded protein is CASSYRLPPNTGELFF.

The chain combines TRBV12-3 or TRBV12-4 with TRBJ1-5; D is possibly TRBD1 (6 bases). V lost 5 bases to trimming and J lost 3 bases, with 11 bases between them. The CDR3 has 14 residues. The CDR3 is CASSRRQANQPQHF. The DNA for the CDR3 is TGTGCCAGCAGTCGTAGACAGGCCAATCAGCCCCAGCATTTT.

The sample holds a few counts of this clonotype. V and J are TRBV4-1 and TRBJ2-5, with D tentatively TRBD1 (5 bases). In germline, CDR1 is MGHRA, CDR2 YSYEKL. Trimming left V 0 bases short and J 2 bases short, with 13 bases between. This CDR3 spans 16 amino acids. In nucleotides, the CDR3 is TGCGCCAGCAGCCAAGATTATCGGACACCTCAAGAGACCCAGTACTTC. Translation: CASSQDYRTPQETQYF.

The J gene is TRBJ2-7, the V gene TRBV7-9; weak D call: TRBD2 (6 bases). Germline V lookup: CDR1 SEHNR, CDR2 FQNEAQ (reference sequence). This CDR3 has 14 residues. V shed 2 bases and J shed 3 bases, with 11 bases lying between them. The CDR3 sequence is CASSLTEGGYEQYF. Written as DNA, the CDR3 is TGTGCCAGCAGCTTAACCGAGGGAGGCTACGAGCAGTACTTC.

This clonotype was counted ten times or more. The V gene is TRBV7-8, the J gene TRBJ2-1, with D perhaps matching TRBD2 (5 bases). Trimming left V 5 bases short and J 7 bases short, with 21 bases between. Germline V lookup: CDR1 SGHVS, CDR2 FQNEAQ. The CDR3 loop spans 16 amino acids. The CDR3 DNA follows: TGTGCCAGCAGCAACGACGGACTTTCATTGAGGAATGAGCAGTTCTTC. Amino acids: CASSNDGLSLRNEQFF.